The 23 T cell receptor beta chains listed next were all sequenced from one sample in a study of vaccination effects on CD4 cells after COVID-19. Under the ViraFEST assay, PBMC were stimulated with viral peptide pools so that antigen-specific CD4+ T cells expanded. Sequencing was performed afterwards. Culture proceeded for 10 days, and CD4+ T cells were then isolated. No vaccinee had earlier SARS-CoV-2 infection, and nucleocapsid antibodies were negative. What these receptors recognize is not known. Method: immunoSEQ multiplex PCR; TCRdb's copy keeps in-frame clones and lacks some. This table holds about 41,000 clones, around 68% found once. Sequencing used CD4+ T cells from PBMCs cultured with HCoV-OC43 spike peptides, obtained before COVID-19 vaccination. Indicated subset: HCoV-OC43 spike overlapping peptide pool stimulation. The receptors were sampled from a human donor who received a COVID-19 vaccine.

The chain has TRBV12-5 and TRBJ1-3, with a possible D match to TRBD1 (5 bases). The V and J ends lost 5 bases and 4 bases respectively, with 15 bases between them. The CDR3 spans 15 residues. Germline lookup yields CDR1 LGHNT and CDR2 FRNRAP. CDR3 loop: CASGPSGTRGNTIYF. CDR3 DNA: TGTGCTAGTGGTCCGTCCGGGACGAGGGGAAACACCATATATTTT.

The V call is TRBV5-1, the J call TRBJ2-2; 8 bases align to TRBD2. Unmatched junction bases numbered 16, after V lost 3 bases and J lost 6 bases. The CDR3 is made up of 18 amino acids. CDR1 and CDR2 (germline): SGHRS, YFSETQ. The CDR3 loop reads CASSWLTSDSVPSGELFF. Written as DNA, the CDR3 is TGCGCCAGCAGCTGGCTGACTAGCGATTCGGTTCCGTCCGGGGAGCTGTTTTTT.

V and J are TRBV5-6 and TRBJ1-2, with TRBD1 matching over 9 bases. The junction had 10 bases not matched to a gene; V was cut back by 4 bases and J by 3 bases. Germline values: CDR1 SGHDT, CDR2 YYEEEE. This CDR3 has 16 amino acids. CDR3 sequence (DNA): TGTGCCAGCAGCCCTTCTGGGGACAGGGCCTACTATGGCTACACCTTC. Its translation is CASSPSGDRAYYGYTF.

This chain uses TRBV6-4 with TRBJ1-2; 9 positions agree with TRBD1. Germline CDR1 reads MRHNA; CDR2 reads SNTAGT. The CDR3 has 16 amino acids. The V segment lost 10 bases and the J segment 3 bases; nucleotides outside the gene matches: 15. Here the CDR3 reads CATNLRDREFDYGYTF. CDR3 in DNA: TGTGCCACCAATCTACGGGACAGGGAATTTGACTATGGCTACACCTTC.

The chain has TRBV5-4 and TRBJ2-1, with D possibly matching TRBD2 (6 bases). CDR1 is SGHNT, CDR2 YYREEE, per germline (reference sequence). V shed 0 bases and J shed 2 bases, with 12 bases lying between them. The CDR3 loop spans 16 amino acids. This CDR3 reads CASSLGGEPTYNEQFF. The CDR3 DNA follows: TGTGCCAGCAGCTTGGGCGGGGAGCCTACCTACAATGAGCAGTTCTTC.

The chain joins TRBV10-3 to TRBJ2-7, with a weak D call TRBD2 (5 bases). Germline lookup yields CDR1 ENHRY and CDR2 SYGVKD. The CDR3 spans 12 residues. Trimming pared 6 bases from V and 6 bases from J, leaving 12 bases between. In nucleotides, the CDR3 is TGTGCCATCAGCGCGGGCCGATCCGAGCAGTACTTC. Its protein product is CAISAGRSEQYF.

This clone has just a few counts. The V and J genes are TRBV27 and TRBJ2-7; D ambiguous. Trimming left V 5 bases short and J 7 bases short, with 18 bases between. Per germline, CDR1 MNHEY and CDR2 SMNVEV (reference sequence). The CDR3 totals 14 residues. This chain's CDR3 is CASSLRPGRMEQYF. The CDR3 DNA reads TGTGCCAGCAGTCTACGGCCGGGTCGTATGGAGCAGTACTTC.

The rearrangement joins TRBV5-6 to TRBJ2-1, with D unclear. The germline gives CDR1 SGHDT, CDR2 YYEEEE. With 7 bases removed from V and 6 bases from J, the gap between germline ends came to 8 bases. This CDR3 has 11 residues. CDR3 sequence (DNA): TGTGCCAGCCACCGCGCCAATGAGCAGTTCTTC. Translating it yields CASHRANEQFF. Supplemented by reference TRBV5-6 and TRBJ2-1, the full variable domain reads DAGVTQSPTHLIKTRGQQVTLRCSPKSGHDTVSWYQQALGQGPQFIFQYYEEEERQRGNFPDRFSGHQFPNYSSELNVNALLLGDSALYLCASHRANEQFFGPGTRLTVL.

The chain combines TRBV28 with TRBJ2-7; perhaps TRBD2 as D (6 bases). CDR1 and CDR2 (germline): MDHEN, SYDVKM. Between the trimmed V and J ends, which lost 5 bases and 0 bases, there was a span of 14 bases. This CDR3 comprises 15 residues. The CDR3 coding sequence is TGTGCCAGCAGTGGGAGCACCGGGGGCTCCTACGAGCAGTACTTC. Protein product: CASSGSTGGSYEQYF.

The chain couples TRBV11-3 to TRBJ2-3; weak D call: TRBD1 (6 bases). The CDR3 runs to 15 residues. V gave up 4 bases and J gave up 2 bases, with 13 bases separating them. Germline V gene sequence: CDR1 SGHNT, CDR2 YENEEA. This chain's CDR3 is CASSSRGLLTDTQYF. CDR3 nucleotides: TGTGCCAGCAGCTCCAGGGGCCTACTCACAGATACGCAGTATTTT.

This clone was found once. The rearrangement links TRBV7-2 to TRBJ2-1; weak D call: TRBD2 (5 bases). V was cut by 2 bases and J by 0 bases, with 8 bases left in between. Germline V gives CDR1 SGHTA, CDR2 FQGNSA. The CDR3 spans 15 residues. The CDR3 is CASSLSGDSYNEQFF. In DNA, the CDR3 is TGTGCCAGCAGCTTATCCGGGGACTCCTACAATGAGCAGTTCTTC. The variable domain in full, with the rest retrieved from reference TRBV7-2 and TRBJ2-1, is GAGVSQSPSNKVTEKGKDVELRCDPISGHTALYWYRQSLGQGLEFLIYFQGNSAPDKSGLPSDRFSAERTGGSVSTLTIQRTQQEDSAVYLCASSLSGDSYNEQFFGPGTRLTVL.

The chain joins TRBV6-5 to TRBJ2-1; the D call may be TRBD1 or TRBD2 (5 bases each). CDR3 size: 14 residues. Per the germline V gene, CDR1 is MNHEY and CDR2 is SVGAGI. V was cut by 2 bases and J by 9 bases, with 14 bases left in between. CDR3 sequence reads: CASSYLFGAAEQFF. CDR3 bases: TGTGCCAGCAGTTACCTCTTCGGGGCGGCTGAGCAGTTCTTC.

This clone appeared a few times. The chain joins TRBV28 to TRBJ1-4, with 7 nucleotides matching TRBD1. J lost 6 bases, V lost 6 bases, and 7 bases had no gene match. CDR3 length: 14 residues. Germline V CDR1 and CDR2: MDHEN, SYDVKM. In DNA form, the CDR3 reads TGTGCCAGCAGCCCCGACAGGGCCCATGAAAAACTGTTTTTT. Residues: CASSPDRAHEKLFF.

A few counts support this clone. The rearrangement links TRBV5-1 to TRBJ1-6; 9 bases are shared with TRBD1. The CDR3 has 15 amino acids. Germline V gene lookup returns CDR1 SGHRS and CDR2 YFSETQ. The V gene end was trimmed by 4 bases and the J gene end by 7 bases; junction bases not matched to a gene: 6. The CDR3 DNA reads as TGCGCCAGCAGCCCTGCCGGGACAGGGAATTCACCCCTCCACTTT. Its translation is CASSPAGTGNSPLHF.

DNA for the CDR3: TGTGCCAGCAGCCAAGTACGACTAGCGGGAGGGCCGGACACCGGGGAGCTGTTTTTT. It specifies CASSQVRLAGGPDTGELFF. V usage is TRBV3-1 (or the pseudogene TRBV3-2) and J usage is TRBJ2-2; 14 positions agree with TRBD2. V shed 1 base and J 3 bases; nucleotides not matched to a gene: 7. The germline gives CDR1 LGHDT, CDR2 YNNKEL (reference sequence). The CDR3 has 19 residues.

The gene calls are TRBV7-2 and TRBJ2-1; no firm D call. Germline V gene sequence: CDR1 SGHTA, CDR2 FQGNSA. This CDR3 contains 15 residues. V was cut by 0 bases and J by 4 bases, with 10 bases left in between. DNA for the CDR3: TGTGCCAGCAGCTTAGCCTTAGCTGAGTACAATGAGCAGTTCTTC. It specifies CASSLALAEYNEQFF.

This clone showed up just a few times. The genes are TRBV3-1 (or the pseudogene TRBV3-2) and TRBJ1-5; D remains unclear. Trimming cost V 0 bases and J 5 bases, with 5 bases left between them. The CDR3 spans 13 residues. Per germline, CDR1 LGHDT and CDR2 YNNKEL (reference sequence). The CDR3 DNA reads as TGTGCCAGCAGCCAAGATCGCTATCAGCCCCAGCATTTT. This translates into CASSQDRYQPQHF.

The chain joins TRBV7-9 to TRBJ1-1, with 8 nucleotides matching TRBD1. Germline V gene data show CDR1 as SEHNR and CDR2 as FQNEAQ (reference sequence). CDR3 length equals 14 residues. Trimming at V came to 4 bases and at J to 1 base, leaving 2 bases not matched to a gene. The CDR3 is CASSYTGGNTEAFF. In nucleotides, the CDR3 is TGTGCCAGCAGCTATACAGGGGGGAACACTGAAGCTTTCTTT.

For the CDR3, the DNA is TGCGCCAGCAGCCAAGGACAGGGGAAGACTGGAAACACCATATATTTT. Protein sequence: CASSQGQGKTGNTIYF. V and J are TRBV4-1 and TRBJ1-3, with 8 positions matching TRBD1. CDR3 length: 16 residues. Looked up from germline, CDR1 is MGHRA and CDR2 is YSYEKL. The ends lost 1 base at V and 2 bases at J; junction bases unmatched: 4.

This chain uses TRBV6-5 with TRBJ1-3, with a tentative D call TRBD1 (5 bases). Between the trimmed V and J ends, which lost 4 bases and 0 bases, there was a span of 10 bases. Germline CDR1 reads MNHEY; CDR2 reads SVGAGI. The CDR3 loop spans 15 amino acids. The CDR3 region is CASSFGHSSGNTIYF. The CDR3 DNA reads TGTGCCAGCAGTTTCGGACATAGCTCTGGAAACACCATATATTTT.

The rearrangement links TRBV20-1 to TRBJ2-3; D gene unclear. Trimming pared 1 base from V and 5 bases from J, leaving 4 bases between. The CDR3 covers 11 residues. Germline V gene sequence: CDR1 DFQATT, CDR2 SNEGSKA (reference sequence). The CDR3 sequence: CSARAKDTQYF. CDR3 DNA: TGCAGTGCTAGAGCCAAAGATACGCAGTATTTT.

The V and J genes are TRBV20-1 and TRBJ2-1, with 11 bases fitting TRBD2. The CDR3 is 16 residues long. The V segment lost 3 bases and the J segment 9 bases; nucleotides outside the gene matches: 13. Germline V gene lookup returns CDR1 DFQATT and CDR2 SNEGSKA (reference sequence). CDR3 coding DNA: TGCAGTGCTAGTCCCCAAATAGCGGGAGGGCGAGGTGAGCAGTTCTTC. Translating it yields CSASPQIAGGRGEQFF.

V is TRBV11-3 and J is TRBJ1-2; perhaps TRBD1 as D (6 bases). This CDR3 comprises 11 residues. V lost 7 bases to trimming and J lost 11 bases, with 14 bases between them. CDR1 and CDR2 (germline): SGHNT, YENEEA. CDR3 loop: CASIGGLKYTF. The CDR3 DNA sequence: TGTGCCAGCATTGGGGGGCTAAAGTACACCTTC.